Reported below is one TCR beta chain. A read error may produce the germline difference seen at one junction end. This sample was taken from a study of blood T cell repertoires in COVID-19. Study background: The United States, Italy and Spain were the sources of the acute and convalescent COVID-19 samples. T cells, B-cell-depleted T cells, or PBMCs supplied cDNA or gDNA.

As originally analysed: Reference gene primer amplification gave estimated nucleated cell counts. Libraries were prepared by immunoSEQ multiplex PCR; TCRdb keeps only in-frame clonotypes and omits some of them. The V and J calls and the clone size are those of that table, but D and trimming were determined from the DNA. The sample contains some 44,000 clones, about 91% of which appear only once. Looked up from germline, CDR1 is SGHAT and CDR2 is FQNNGV. CDR3 length: 14 residues. The rearrangement joins TRBV11-2 to TRBJ2-7, with 11 nucleotides matching TRBD2. This TCR was recovered from a man in his fifties or sixties with active COVID-19. The source material was peripheral blood. CDR3 nucleotide sequence: TGTGCCAGCAGCGAAATGGGACTAGCGGAGCTCCCTTCCTTC. Its translation: CASSEMGLAELPSF.